This paragraph reports one T cell receptor (beta chain). Its antigen is as yet unknown. A much larger clone sits a single nucleotide away, making a read error possible. The data were obtained in a study of post-analysis software for immune sequencing data. About the study: Recorded disease courses covered relapsing-remitting, secondary progressive and progressive-relapsing multiple sclerosis. Some patients had no subtype annotation. General observations from the study: Multiple sclerosis patients had significantly lower normalized Chao1 diversity than controls. TRBV segments more frequent in patients than in controls numbered roughly 5 and included TRBV5-6, TRBV5-1 and TRBV20-1. F measure grouped same-batch samples tightly together.

TCR beta cDNA libraries included unique molecular identifiers. Roughly 510,000 cDNA molecules were recovered from an input of roughly 0.85 to 10 million T cells. TCRdb recomputed calls from the PCR reads with MiXCR, one row per CDR3 protein. The sample carries roughly 800,000 distinct CDR3 sequences, roughly 29% recorded once. Per the germline V gene, CDR1 is SQVTM and CDR2 is ANQGSEA. The CDR3 contains 14 residues. The source of this sequence is a girl between 5 and 17 years old with multiple sclerosis. Sequencing input: blood. The V call is TRBV29-1, the J call TRBJ2-1; 8 bases line up with TRBD1. In DNA, the CDR3 is TGCAGCGCCCCTGGACAGGGATTCTACAGTGAGCAGTTCTTC. Encoded protein: CSAPGQGFYSEQFF.